This passage covers 28 T cell receptor beta chains from one sample sequenced in a study of post-analysis software for immune sequencing data. TCR beta cDNA libraries included unique molecular identifiers. One entry per CDR3 protein, called by TCRdb with MiXCR from the PCR reads. This table has about half a million distinct CDR3 sequences, less than 40% appearing once. For these TCRs, the target antigens are not known. Findings and limits, study-wide: About 5 TRBV segments appeared more often in patients than in controls, and TRBV5-6, TRBV5-1 and TRBV20-1 were among these.

The sequencing sample was made of blood. Receptors originate from a girl under 18 with multiple sclerosis.

This clonotype was detected a few times. This chain uses TRBV20-1 with TRBJ2-5; no firm D call. CDR1 is DFQATT and CDR2 is SNEGSKA in the germline V gene (reference sequence). V was clipped by 6 bases and J by 0 bases, with 5 bases between them. The CDR3 is 11 amino acids. The DNA for the CDR3 is TGCAGTGCACAGAACCAAGAGACCCAGTACTTC. It translates to CSAQNQETQYF.

This clonotype turned up a few times. The chain recombines TRBV7-2 with TRBJ2-1; 9 bases are a match to TRBD1. Germline CDR1 reads SGHTA; CDR2 reads FQGNSA. The ends lost 6 bases at V and 8 bases at J; junction bases unmatched: 11. This CDR3 region has 15 residues. The CDR3 DNA reads as TGTGCCAGCAGTCCTTCGGGGACAGGGTTCGATGAGCAGTTCTTC. Residues: CASSPSGTGFDEQFF.

This clonotype was detected ten times or more. The rearrangement joins TRBV11-1 to TRBJ2-5; TRBD1 aligns across 7 bases. The CDR3 spans 13 residues. Germline values: CDR1 SGHAT, CDR2 FQDESV (reference sequence). Unmatched junction bases numbered 0, after V lost 5 bases and J lost 0 bases. CDR3 nucleotides: TGTGCCAGCAGCGGGACAGACCAAGAGACCCAGTACTTC. Its protein is CASSGTDQETQYF.

The table lists this clonotype with a few counts. The rearrangement links TRBV28 to TRBJ2-1; tentatively, D is TRBD2 (6 bases). The CDR3 extends over 14 amino acids. The germline CDR1 and CDR2 sequences are MDHEN and SYDVKM. Deletions cut 3 bases from V and 4 bases from J, with 10 bases between. CDR3 sequence: CASSFRLGYNEQFF. Here the CDR3 DNA reads TGTGCCAGCAGTTTTAGACTAGGGTACAATGAGCAGTTCTTC.

The J gene is TRBJ2-3, the V gene TRBV7-9, with TRBD2 matching 10 bases. This CDR3 spans 16 amino acids. Trimming removed 4 bases from V and 7 bases from J; junction bases left unmatched: 11. The germline V gene encodes CDR1 SEHNR and CDR2 FQNEAQ (reference sequence). CDR3 bases: TGTGCCAGCAGCTACACAACTAGCGGGGTAGTCCATACGCAGTATTTT. Translation gives CASSYTTSGVVHTQYF.

The J gene is TRBJ1-1, the V gene TRBV13, with D uncertain. Germline V gene data show CDR1 as PRHDT and CDR2 as FYEKMQ (reference sequence). Trimming removed 5 bases at V and 8 bases at J, with 21 bases between. This CDR3 is built from 15 residues. The CDR3 region is CASSPLLGETIEAFF. The DNA of the CDR3 is TGTGCCAGCAGCCCCCTTCTGGGAGAGACGATCGAAGCTTTCTTT.

The chain couples TRBV6-1 to TRBJ2-5, with D perhaps given as TRBD1 or TRBD2 (6 bases each). Germline values: CDR1 MNHNS, CDR2 SASEGT. The CDR3 is 13 amino acids. Trimming cost V 8 bases and J 7 bases, with 17 bases left between them. In DNA form, the CDR3 reads TGTGCCAGCGGTGGACCCGGAGGGGGGACCCAGTACTTC. As protein: CASGGPGGGTQYF.

In its sample, this clonotype was seen a few times. The chain uses TRBV28 and TRBJ1-5; the D gene is possibly TRBD1 (5 bases). The CDR3 loop spans 15 amino acids. V was trimmed by 6 bases and J by 2 bases, leaving 14 bases between them. Per germline, CDR1 MDHEN and CDR2 SYDVKM. The chain's CDR3 is CASRAGTWGNQPQHF. CDR3 in DNA: TGTGCCAGCAGGGCCGGGACCTGGGGCAATCAGCCCCAGCATTTT.

Details on this clonotype: The CDR3 carries no conserved terminal phenylalanine or tryptophan, so it likely arises from a read error. The chain joins TRBV7-4 to TRBJ2-7; D is perhaps TRBD1 (6 bases). CDR3 length: 17 amino acids. Trimming left V 1 base short and J 3 bases short, with 19 bases between. Germline loops: CDR1 SGHVT, CDR2 SQSDAQ. The CDR3 loop reads CASSLGPKWDTLYEQYL. CDR3 sequence (DNA): TGTGCCAGCAGCTTAGGGCCAAAGTGGGACACCCTCTACGAGCAGTACTTA.

In its sample, this clonotype was seen many times. The chain couples TRBV10-3 to TRBJ2-5, with 9 bases lining up with TRBD2. The CDR3 runs to 15 residues. Germline values: CDR1 ENHRY, CDR2 SYGVKD. Trimming took 2 bases from V and 5 from J; bases not matched to a gene: 6. In DNA, the CDR3 is TGTGCCATCAGTGAGGCTGCGGGGGGGCAGGAGACCCAGTACTTC. It yields the protein CAISEAAGGQETQYF.

Only a few counts were recorded for this clonotype. The chain links TRBV29-1 to TRBJ1-2; TRBD1 might be the D (5 bases). The CDR3 has 13 residues. Trimming shortened V by 7 bases and J by 7 bases, and 19 bases separated the two germline ends. Per germline, CDR1 SQVTM and CDR2 ANQGSEA. In nucleotides, the CDR3 is TGCAGCGCTATCCAGTGGGGGGACGGTGGCTACACCTTC. Protein: CSAIQWGDGGYTF.

This chain joins TRBV12-3 or TRBV12-4 and TRBJ2-3; 8 bases are shared with TRBD2. The CDR3 spans 14 residues. The V gene end was trimmed by 7 bases and the J gene end by 5 bases; junction bases not matched to a gene: 8. The CDR3 reads CASILRGGLDTQYF. The CDR3 DNA is TGTGCCAGCATTCTTCGGGGGGGGTTAGATACGCAGTATTTT.

The V and J genes are TRBV14 and TRBJ2-2, with D possibly TRBD2 on 5 matching bases. V shed 3 bases and J shed 1 base, with 9 bases lying between them. Germline values: CDR1 SGHDN, CDR2 FVKESK. The CDR3 runs to 15 residues. Here the CDR3 DNA reads TGTGCCAGCAGCCACATAGCGCGGAACACCGGGGAGCTGTTTTTT. Protein sequence: CASSHIARNTGELFF.

J is TRBJ1-2 and V is TRBV9, with D hard to call. There are 15 residues in the CDR3. Trimming stripped 0 bases from V and 2 bases from J, with 11 bases between. The germline gives CDR1 SGDLS, CDR2 YYNGEE. The CDR3 nucleotides read TGTGCCAGCAGCGTAGCATTAGGGTCGAACTATGGCTACACCTTC. It encodes CASSVALGSNYGYTF. The entire variable domain, with the rest obtained from reference TRBV9 and TRBJ1-2, is as follows: DSGVTQTPKHLITATGQRVTLRCSPRSGDLSVYWYQQSLDQGLQFLIQYYNGEERAKGNILERFSAQQFPDLHSELNLSSLELGDSALYFCASSVALGSNYGYTFGSGTRLTVV.

The chain links TRBV20-1 to TRBJ2-5; 9 nucleotides align to TRBD2. The CDR3 has 15 amino acids. From germline, CDR1 is DFQATT and CDR2 SNEGSKA (reference sequence). The V gene end was trimmed by 2 bases and the J gene end by 11 bases; junction bases not matched to a gene: 15. The CDR3 loop reads CSARPIAGEFGEQYF. The CDR3 coding sequence is TGCAGTGCTAGACCGATAGCGGGGGAGTTTGGGGAGCAGTACTTC.

In its sample, this clonotype was seen a few times. The J gene is TRBJ2-5, the V gene TRBV20-1; 9 bases are a match to TRBD2. This CDR3 comprises 15 residues. Germline loops: CDR1 DFQATT, CDR2 SNEGSKA (reference sequence). J lost 1 base, V lost 3 bases, and 6 bases had no gene match. In DNA, the CDR3 is TGCAGTGCTAGCCCCCAGCGGGGGGCCCAAGAGACCCAGTACTTC. Residues: CSASPQRGAQETQYF.

V is TRBV20-1 and J is TRBJ1-2; D is unclear. Trimming shortened V by 1 base and J by 2 bases, and 8 bases separated the two germline ends. This CDR3 contains 13 residues. Germline V gives CDR1 DFQATT, CDR2 SNEGSKA (reference sequence). The CDR3 is CSARALQNYGYTF. In nucleotides, the CDR3 is TGCAGTGCTAGAGCCCTACAAAACTATGGCTACACCTTC.

This clonotype was counted once. This sequence joins TRBV5-6 and TRBJ2-7; 10 nucleotides match TRBD2. TRBJ2-5 matches the DNA end more closely, so the J call is doubtful. This CDR3 has 14 residues. Germline lookup yields CDR1 SGHDT and CDR2 YYEEEE. The CDR3 DNA reads TGTGCCAGCAGCTCCCCTAGCGGGGGCGGGACCCAGTACTTC. Translation gives CASSSPSGGGTQYF.

This clonotype came up a few times. This chain joins TRBV15 and TRBJ2-3; tentatively, D is TRBD2 (6 bases). The V and J ends lost 1 base and 2 bases respectively, with 13 bases between them. This CDR3 contains 16 residues. The germline gives CDR1 LNHNV, CDR2 YYDKDF (reference sequence). The CDR3 nucleotides are TGTGCCACCAGCAGAGGTCAGGGACTCCTCACAGATACGCAGTATTTT. Translated: CATSRGQGLLTDTQYF.

This chain uses TRBV12-3 or TRBV12-4 with TRBJ2-3, with D unresolved. The CDR3 sequence is 14 residues long. Trimming pared 8 bases from V and 3 bases from J, leaving 15 bases between. Here the CDR3 reads CASAVRVGTDTQYF. The CDR3 nucleotides read TGTGCCAGCGCCGTAAGAGTGGGGACAGATACGCAGTATTTT.

This chain links TRBV20-1 with TRBJ2-1; no firm D call. The CDR3 totals 13 residues. Germline V lookup: CDR1 DFQATT, CDR2 SNEGSKA (reference sequence). V was cut by 3 bases and J by 10 bases, with 16 bases left in between. The CDR3 region is CSASDIVMGEQFF. In DNA, the CDR3 is TGCAGTGCTAGCGATATAGTCATGGGCGAGCAGTTCTTC.

The chain links TRBV4-2 to TRBJ2-3, with 12 positions matching TRBD2. The CDR3 spans 17 residues. The junction had 6 bases not matched to a gene; V was cut back by 0 bases and J by 5 bases. The V gene's germline CDR1 is LGHNA and CDR2 YNFKEQ. The CDR3 reads CASSQETSGGRRDTQYF. CDR3 nucleotides: TGTGCCAGCAGCCAAGAGACTAGCGGGGGCAGGAGAGATACGCAGTATTTT.

This clonotype showed up just a few times. CDR3 in amino acids: CASSLGTGQGDIQYF. As DNA, the CDR3 is TGTGCCAGCAGCTTGGGGACAGGGCAAGGCGACATTCAGTACTTC. The rearrangement joins TRBV11-1 to TRBJ2-4; 9 bases are shared with TRBD1. With 3 bases clipped from V and 8 bases from J, the junction kept 8 bases outside the gene matches. Germline values: CDR1 SGHAT, CDR2 FQDESV (reference sequence). This CDR3 has 15 residues.

The CDR3 reads CASSLATGDYGYTF. DNA for the CDR3: TGTGCCAGCAGCTTGGCGACAGGGGACTATGGCTACACCTTC. The rearrangement links TRBV5-5 to TRBJ1-2, with 8 bases fitting TRBD1. The germline gives CDR1 SGHKS, CDR2 YYEKEE (reference sequence). Trimming removed 0 bases from V and 3 bases from J; junction bases left unmatched: 1. The CDR3 totals 14 residues. Looking up the rest from reference TRBV5-5 and TRBJ1-2 gives the full variable domain: DAGVTQSPTHLIKTRGQQVTLRCSPISGHKSVSWYQQVLGQGPQFIFQYYEKEERGRGNFPDRFSARQFPNYSSELNVNALLLGDSALYLCASSLATGDYGYTFGSGTRLTVV.

The CDR3: CASSRQGSQVSSTDTQYF. CDR3 nucleotides: TGTGCCAGCAGCCGACAGGGGTCACAAGTTTCTAGCACAGATACGCAGTATTTT. The chain joins TRBV6-1 to TRBJ2-3; TRBD1 matches 8 bases. Germline V gene lookup returns CDR1 MNHNS and CDR2 SASEGT. Losses at the gene ends were 6 bases for V and 0 bases for J; bases not matched to a gene: 14. CDR3 length equals 18 residues.

This clonotype was recorded a few times. The chain combines TRBV6-4 with TRBJ2-6; D is unresolved. The germline gives CDR1 MRHNA, CDR2 SNTAGT. Trimming shortened V by 7 bases and J by 0 bases, and 7 bases separated the two germline ends. The CDR3 length is 14 residues. The CDR3 nucleotides read TGTGCCAGCACCGAAAACTCTGGGGCCAACGTCCTGACTTTC. Translating gives CASTENSGANVLTF.

The sample holds a few counts of this clonotype. CDR3 in amino acids: CASSESGVQEGELFF. The CDR3, as DNA: TGTGCCAGCAGTGAATCGGGGGTGCAAGAGGGGGAGCTGTTTTTT. The V gene is TRBV2, the J gene TRBJ2-2; D perhaps matches TRBD2 (6 bases). Germline V gene sequence: CDR1 SNHLY, CDR2 FYNNEI. This CDR3 has 15 residues. V dropped 2 bases and J dropped 8 bases, with 15 bases sitting between them.

This clonotype occurred a few times. J is TRBJ2-3 and V is TRBV28; D may match TRBD1 or TRBD2 (5 bases each). Trimming took off 7 bases at V and 0 bases at J, with 11 bases between the two ends. Germline CDR1 MDHEN, CDR2 SYDVKM. The length of the CDR3 is 14 residues. The DNA of the CDR3 is TGTGCCAGCAACCCCGAGGGGAGCACAGATACGCAGTATTTT. Its translation: CASNPEGSTDTQYF.